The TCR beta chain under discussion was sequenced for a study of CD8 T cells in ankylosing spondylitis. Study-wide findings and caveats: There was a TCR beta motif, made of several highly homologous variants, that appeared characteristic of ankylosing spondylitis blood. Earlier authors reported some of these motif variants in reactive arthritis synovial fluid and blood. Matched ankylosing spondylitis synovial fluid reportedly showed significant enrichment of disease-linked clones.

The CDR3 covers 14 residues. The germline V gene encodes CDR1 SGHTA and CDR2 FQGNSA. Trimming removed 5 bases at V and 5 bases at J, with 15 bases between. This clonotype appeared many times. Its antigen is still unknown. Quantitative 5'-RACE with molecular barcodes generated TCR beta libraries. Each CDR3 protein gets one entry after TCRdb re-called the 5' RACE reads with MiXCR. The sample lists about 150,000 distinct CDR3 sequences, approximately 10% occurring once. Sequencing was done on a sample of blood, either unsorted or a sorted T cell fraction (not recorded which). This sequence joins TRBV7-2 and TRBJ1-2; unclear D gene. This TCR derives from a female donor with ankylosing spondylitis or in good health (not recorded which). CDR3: CASSPLMRDYGYTF. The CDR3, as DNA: TGTGCCAGCAGCCCCCTAATGAGGGATTATGGCTACACCTTC.